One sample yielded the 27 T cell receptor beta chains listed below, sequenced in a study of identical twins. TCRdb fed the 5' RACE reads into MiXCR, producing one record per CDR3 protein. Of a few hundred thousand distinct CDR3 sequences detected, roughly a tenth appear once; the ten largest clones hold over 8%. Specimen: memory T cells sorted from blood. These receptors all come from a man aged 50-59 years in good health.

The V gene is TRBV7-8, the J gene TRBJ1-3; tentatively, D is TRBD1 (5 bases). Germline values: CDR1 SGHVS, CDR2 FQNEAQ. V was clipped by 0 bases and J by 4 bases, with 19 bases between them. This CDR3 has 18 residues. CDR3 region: CASSLARLWAGAGNTIYF. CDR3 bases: TGTGCCAGCAGCTTAGCCAGACTGTGGGCCGGGGCCGGAAACACCATATATTTT.

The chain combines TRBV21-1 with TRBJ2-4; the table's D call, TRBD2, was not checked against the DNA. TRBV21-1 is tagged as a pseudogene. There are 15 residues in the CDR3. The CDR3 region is CAGIGGNLAKNIQYF. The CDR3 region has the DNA TGTGCGGGGATCGGAGGAAACTTAGCCAAAAACATTCAGTACTTC.

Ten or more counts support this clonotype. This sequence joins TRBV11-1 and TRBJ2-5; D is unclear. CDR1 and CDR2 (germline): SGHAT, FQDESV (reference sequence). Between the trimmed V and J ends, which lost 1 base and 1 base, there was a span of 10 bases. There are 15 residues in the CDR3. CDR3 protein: CASSLGRRIQETQYF. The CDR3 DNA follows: TGTGCCAGCAGCTTAGGCCGGCGGATCCAAGAGACCCAGTACTTC.

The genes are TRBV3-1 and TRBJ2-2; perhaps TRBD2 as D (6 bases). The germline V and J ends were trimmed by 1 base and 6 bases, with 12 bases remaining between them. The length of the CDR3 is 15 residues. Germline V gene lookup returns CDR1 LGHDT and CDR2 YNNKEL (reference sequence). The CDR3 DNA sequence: TGTGCCAGCAGCCAAGGACTAGTGGGTCCCGGGGAGCTGTTTTTT. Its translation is CASSQGLVGPGELFF.

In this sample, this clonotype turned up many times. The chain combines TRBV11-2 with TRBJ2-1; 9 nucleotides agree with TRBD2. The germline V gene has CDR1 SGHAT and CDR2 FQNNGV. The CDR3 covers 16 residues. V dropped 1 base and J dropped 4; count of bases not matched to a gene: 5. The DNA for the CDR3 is TGTGCCAGCAGCTTAGGTGCGGGAGGGGGTTACAATGAGCAGTTCTTC. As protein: CASSLGAGGGYNEQFF.

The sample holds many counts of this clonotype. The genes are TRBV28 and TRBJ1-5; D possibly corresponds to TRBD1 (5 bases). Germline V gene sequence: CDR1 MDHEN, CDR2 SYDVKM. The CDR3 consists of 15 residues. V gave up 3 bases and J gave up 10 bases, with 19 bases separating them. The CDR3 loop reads CASSFRLEGLEPQHF. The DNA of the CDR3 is TGTGCCAGCAGTTTCCGTCTTGAGGGGCTTGAACCCCAGCATTTT.

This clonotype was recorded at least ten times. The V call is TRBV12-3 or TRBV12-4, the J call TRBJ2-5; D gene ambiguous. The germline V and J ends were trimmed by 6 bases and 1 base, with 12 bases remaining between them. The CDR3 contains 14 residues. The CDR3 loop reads CASSHGRLQETQYF. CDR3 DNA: TGTGCCAGCAGCCACGGACGGCTCCAAGAGACCCAGTACTTC.

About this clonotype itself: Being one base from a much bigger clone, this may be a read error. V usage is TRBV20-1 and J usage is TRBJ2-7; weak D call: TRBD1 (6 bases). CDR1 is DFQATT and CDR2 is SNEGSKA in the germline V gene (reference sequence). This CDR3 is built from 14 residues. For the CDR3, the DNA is TGCTGTGCCGCTAGGTACAGGGATTCCTACGAGCAGTACTTC. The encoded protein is CCAARYRDSYEQYF.

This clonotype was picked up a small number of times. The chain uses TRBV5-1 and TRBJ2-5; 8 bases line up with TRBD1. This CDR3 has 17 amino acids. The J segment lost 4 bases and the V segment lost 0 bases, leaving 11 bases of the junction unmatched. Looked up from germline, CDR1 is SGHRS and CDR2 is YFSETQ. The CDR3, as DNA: TGCGCCAGCAGCTTGGGTCAGCGACAGGGGATCGGAGAGACCCAGTACTTC. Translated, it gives CASSLGQRQGIGETQYF. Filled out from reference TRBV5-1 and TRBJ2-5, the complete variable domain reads KAGVTQTPRYLIKTRGQQVTLSCSPISGHRSVSWYQQTPGQGLQFLFEYFSETQRNKGNFPGRFSGRQFSNSRSEMNVSTLELGDSALYLCASSLGQRQGIGETQYFGPGTRLLVL.

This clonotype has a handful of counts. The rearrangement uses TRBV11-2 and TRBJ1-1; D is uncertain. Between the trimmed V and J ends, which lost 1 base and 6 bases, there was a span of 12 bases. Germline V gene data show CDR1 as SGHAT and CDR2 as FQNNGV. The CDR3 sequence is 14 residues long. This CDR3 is CASSLVLQSPEAFF. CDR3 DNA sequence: TGTGCCAGCAGCTTAGTGCTACAGAGCCCTGAAGCTTTCTTT.

CDR3 protein: CSVQGDTNEKLFF. The CDR3 DNA is TGCAGCGTTCAGGGGGATACTAATGAAAAACTGTTTTTT. This rearrangement joins TRBV29-1 to TRBJ1-4; TRBD1 matches 7 bases. The CDR3 is 13 amino acids. V was pared by 5 bases and J by 2 bases, with 2 bases of the junction left unmatched. Per the germline V gene, CDR1 is SQVTM and CDR2 is ANQGSEA. Combining the CDR3 with reference TRBV29-1 and TRBJ1-4 gives the whole variable domain SAVISQKPSRDICQRGTSLTIQCQVDSQVTMMFWYRQQPGQSLTLIATANQGSEATYESGFVIDKFPISRPNLTFSTLTVSNMSPEDSSIYLCSVQGDTNEKLFFGSGTQLSVL.

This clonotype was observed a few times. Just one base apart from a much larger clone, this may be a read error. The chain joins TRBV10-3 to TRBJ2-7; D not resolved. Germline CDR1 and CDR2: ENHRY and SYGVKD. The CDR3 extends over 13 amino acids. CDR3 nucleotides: TGTGCCATCAAACAGTCCGCCTCCTACGTGCAGTACTTC. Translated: CAIKQSASYVQYF.

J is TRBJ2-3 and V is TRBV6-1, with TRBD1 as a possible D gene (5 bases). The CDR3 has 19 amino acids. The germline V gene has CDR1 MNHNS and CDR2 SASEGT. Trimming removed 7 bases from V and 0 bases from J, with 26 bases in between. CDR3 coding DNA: TGTGCCAGCATATCTTTCAGGGATCGTTCAGTCACTAGCACAGATACGCAGTATTTT. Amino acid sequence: CASISFRDRSVTSTDTQYF.

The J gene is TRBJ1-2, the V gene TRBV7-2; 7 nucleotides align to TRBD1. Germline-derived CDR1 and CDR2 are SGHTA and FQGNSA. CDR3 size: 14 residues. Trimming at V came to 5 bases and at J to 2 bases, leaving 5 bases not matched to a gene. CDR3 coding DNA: TGTGCCAGCAGCCCCCAGGGACAGAACTATGGCTACACCTTC. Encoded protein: CASSPQGQNYGYTF.

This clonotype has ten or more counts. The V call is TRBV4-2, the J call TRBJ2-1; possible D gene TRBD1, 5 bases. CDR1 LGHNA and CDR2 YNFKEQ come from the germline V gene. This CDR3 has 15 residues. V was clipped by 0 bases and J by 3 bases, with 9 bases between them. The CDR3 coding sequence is TGTGCCAGCAGCCAAGACGACCAGGGCTACAATGAGCAGTTCTTC. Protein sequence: CASSQDDQGYNEQFF.

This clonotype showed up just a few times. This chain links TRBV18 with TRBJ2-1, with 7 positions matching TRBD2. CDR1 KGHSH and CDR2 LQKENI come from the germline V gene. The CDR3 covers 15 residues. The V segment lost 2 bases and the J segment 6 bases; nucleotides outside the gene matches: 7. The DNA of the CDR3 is TGTGCCAGCTCACCAGGGAGGGCCAAAGTCAATGAGCAGTTCTTC. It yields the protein CASSPGRAKVNEQFF. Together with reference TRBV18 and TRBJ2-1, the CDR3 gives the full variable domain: NAGVMQNPRHLVRRRGQEARLRCSPMKGHSHVYWYRQLPEEGLKFMVYLQKENIIDESGMPKERFSAEFPKEGPSILRIQQVVRGDSAAYFCASSPGRAKVNEQFFGPGTRLTVL.

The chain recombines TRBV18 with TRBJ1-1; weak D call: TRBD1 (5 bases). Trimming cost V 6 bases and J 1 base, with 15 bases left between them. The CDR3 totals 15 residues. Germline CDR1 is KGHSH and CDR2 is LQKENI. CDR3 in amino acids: CASSLGTFQNTEAFF. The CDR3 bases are TGTGCCAGCTCGTTAGGGACCTTTCAGAACACTGAAGCTTTCTTT.

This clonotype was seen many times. The CDR3 DNA reads TGTGCCAGCTCCCCTGCGTCGACGAACACTGAAGCTTTCTTT. Protein product: CASSPASTNTEAFF. V gene TRBV18 combines with J gene TRBJ1-1; no clear D. The CDR3 has 14 amino acids. Per germline, CDR1 KGHSH and CDR2 LQKENI. Between the trimmed V and J ends, which lost 6 bases and 1 base, there was a span of 12 bases. Using reference TRBV18 and TRBJ1-1 for the parts outside the CDR3, the full variable domain is NAGVMQNPRHLVRRRGQEARLRCSPMKGHSHVYWYRQLPEEGLKFMVYLQKENIIDESGMPKERFSAEFPKEGPSILRIQQVVRGDSAAYFCASSPASTNTEAFFGQGTRLTVV.

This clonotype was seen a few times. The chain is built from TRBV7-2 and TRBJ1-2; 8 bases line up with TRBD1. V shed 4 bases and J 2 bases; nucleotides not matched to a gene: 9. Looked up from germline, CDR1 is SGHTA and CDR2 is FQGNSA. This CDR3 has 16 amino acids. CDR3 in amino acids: CASSSKTDRANYGYTF. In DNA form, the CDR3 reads TGTGCCAGCAGCTCAAAAACGGACAGGGCCAACTATGGCTACACCTTC.

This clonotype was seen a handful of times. The CDR3 region has the DNA TGTGCCAGCAGCTCCGCGGGGGCTAGTCGAGGTGGACAAGAGACCCAGTACTTC. Translated, it gives CASSSAGASRGGQETQYF. The chain employs TRBV11-2 and TRBJ2-5; possible D gene TRBD2, 7 bases. Germline CDR1 SGHAT, CDR2 FQNNGV. The V and J ends lost 4 bases and 2 bases respectively, with 23 bases between them. This CDR3 has 18 amino acids.

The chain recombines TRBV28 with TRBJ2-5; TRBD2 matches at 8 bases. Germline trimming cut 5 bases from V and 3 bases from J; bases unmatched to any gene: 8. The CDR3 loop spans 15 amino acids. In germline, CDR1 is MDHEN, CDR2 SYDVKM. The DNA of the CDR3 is TGTGCCAGCAGTCCCGCGGGGGGCGCCAAAGAGACCCAGTACTTC. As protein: CASSPAGGAKETQYF.

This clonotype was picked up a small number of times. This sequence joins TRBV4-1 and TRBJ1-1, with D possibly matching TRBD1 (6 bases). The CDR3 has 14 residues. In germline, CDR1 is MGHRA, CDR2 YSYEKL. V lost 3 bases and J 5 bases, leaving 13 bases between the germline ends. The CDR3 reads CASSHQGKGTEAFF. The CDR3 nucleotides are TGCGCCAGCAGCCATCAGGGGAAGGGGACTGAAGCTTTCTTT.

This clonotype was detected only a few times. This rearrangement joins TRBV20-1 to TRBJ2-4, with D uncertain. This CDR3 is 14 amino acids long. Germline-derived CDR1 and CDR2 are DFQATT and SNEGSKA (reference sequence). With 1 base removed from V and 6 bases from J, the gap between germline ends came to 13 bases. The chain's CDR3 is CSARGQEPGNIQYF. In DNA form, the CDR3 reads TGCAGTGCTAGAGGTCAGGAACCGGGAAACATTCAGTACTTC.

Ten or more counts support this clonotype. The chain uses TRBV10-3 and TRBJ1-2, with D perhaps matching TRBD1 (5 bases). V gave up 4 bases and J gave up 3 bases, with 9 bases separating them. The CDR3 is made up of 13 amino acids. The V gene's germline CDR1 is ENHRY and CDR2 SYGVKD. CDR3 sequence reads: CAISVRGDYGYTF. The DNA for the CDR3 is TGTGCCATCAGTGTGAGGGGCGACTATGGCTACACCTTC.

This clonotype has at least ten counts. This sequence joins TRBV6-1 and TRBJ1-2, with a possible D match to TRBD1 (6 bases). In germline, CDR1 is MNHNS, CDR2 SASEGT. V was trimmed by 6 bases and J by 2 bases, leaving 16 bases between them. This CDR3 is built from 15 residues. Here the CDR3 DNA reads TGTGCCAGCAGGGAGGCAGGGGTAGGAAACTATGGCTACACCTTC. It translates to CASREAGVGNYGYTF.

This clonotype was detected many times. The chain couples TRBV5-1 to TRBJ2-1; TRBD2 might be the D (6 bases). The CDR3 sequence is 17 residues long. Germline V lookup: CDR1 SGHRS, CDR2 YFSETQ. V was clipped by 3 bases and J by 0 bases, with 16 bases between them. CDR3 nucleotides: TGCGCCAGCAGCTGGAGGGACGGGATGAGCTCCTACAATGAGCAGTTCTTC. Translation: CASSWRDGMSSYNEQFF. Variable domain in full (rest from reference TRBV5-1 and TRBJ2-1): KAGVTQTPRYLIKTRGQQVTLSCSPISGHRSVSWYQQTPGQGLQFLFEYFSETQRNKGNFPGRFSGRQFSNSRSEMNVSTLELGDSALYLCASSWRDGMSSYNEQFFGPGTRLTVL.

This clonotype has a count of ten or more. This CDR3 reads CASSSSTGSYNEQFF. CDR3 bases: TGTGCCAGCAGTTCCTCGACAGGGTCCTACAATGAGCAGTTCTTC. The J gene is TRBJ2-1, the V gene TRBV27, with TRBD1 matching over 7 bases. CDR3 length: 15 amino acids. Germline V lookup: CDR1 MNHEY, CDR2 SMNVEV (reference sequence). Trimming cost V 4 bases and J 1 base; bases outside gene matches: 4.